This T cell receptor beta chain appears in the sequencing data of a study of shared clonotypes between healthy human individuals. The CDR3 runs to 14 residues. V lost 1 base and J lost 4, with 10 bases in between. CDR1 and CDR2 (germline): MGHRA, YSYEKL. Here immunoSEQ multiplex PCR was the method, and the copy in TCRdb shows in-frame clones only, minus some. The sample comprises about 960,000 clones, 70% to 85% of which are singletons, and approximately 1.5% rests with the top ten. To note about this clone: Other DNA sequences within the sample encode an identical CDR3.

J is TRBJ1-2 and V is TRBV4-1; D possibly corresponds to TRBD1 (5 bases). Input material: memory CD4+ T cells sorted from blood. This sample's subset: CD45RA-negative fraction. The sequence derives from a man aged 18 to 29 in good health. The CDR3 DNA reads TGCGCCAGCAGCCAAGGGCAGGGTGGCTATGGCTACACCTTC. This translates into CASSQGQGGYGYTF.